This record looks at one T cell receptor (beta chain) sequence and its context. The target antigen is unknown. The germline CDR1 and CDR2 sequences are KGHDR and SFDVKD. The CDR3 runs to 13 residues. Trimming left V 7 bases short and J 3 bases short, with 11 bases between. These data come from a study of T cell responses to AZD1222 COVID-19 vaccine. The study's findings and limits: Without day 14 samples, only post-peak T cell repertoires were studied. Recipients of two AZD1222 doses showed rising Spike-specific TCR breadth and depth. The span of vaccine-associated CD4 TCRs extended across spike, with dominance at 160-218 and 743-854. Among those given AZD1222, only five to seven were seropositive at baseline.

Assay used: immunoSEQ multiplex PCR; TCRdb lists only in-frame clones, some missing. The sample lists about 160,000 clones; around 90% were seen once. The sample consisted of peripheral blood, taken on day 0 of AZD1222 vaccination. This receptor was taken from an adult in good health. The chain employs TRBV24-1 and TRBJ1-1; D remains ambiguous. In DNA, the CDR3 is TGTGCCACCAGGGGCGTAGGTGACACTGAAGCTTTCTTT. This sequence encodes CATRGVGDTEAFF.